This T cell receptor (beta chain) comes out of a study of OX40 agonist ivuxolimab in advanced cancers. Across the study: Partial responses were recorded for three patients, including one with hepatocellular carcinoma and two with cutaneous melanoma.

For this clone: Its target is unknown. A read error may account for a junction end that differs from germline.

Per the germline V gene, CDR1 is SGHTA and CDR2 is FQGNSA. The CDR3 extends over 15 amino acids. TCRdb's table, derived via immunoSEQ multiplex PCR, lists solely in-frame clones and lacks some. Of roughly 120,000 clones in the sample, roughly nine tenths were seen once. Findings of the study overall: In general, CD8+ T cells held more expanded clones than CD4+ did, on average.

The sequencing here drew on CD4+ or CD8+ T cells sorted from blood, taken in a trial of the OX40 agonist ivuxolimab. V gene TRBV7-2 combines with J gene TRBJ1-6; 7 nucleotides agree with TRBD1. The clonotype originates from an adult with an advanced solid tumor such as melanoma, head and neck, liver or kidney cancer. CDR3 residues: CASSQEDRINSPLHF. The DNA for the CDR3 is TGCGCCAGCAGCCAAGAGGACAGGATAAATTCACCCCTCCACTTT.